This TCR beta chain comes out of a study of T cells in Graves' hyperthyroidism and ophthalmopathy. The study, taken as a whole, reports: Ophthalmopathy, as predicted by the model, came a median roughly 6.3 months after the prediction.

This clonotype showed up many times. No antigen is known for it. Its ends do not fully match the called genes, so a read error is possible. The patients, who ranged from 18 to 65 in age, presented with newly diagnosed hyperthyroidism lasting under 2 months. Any patient presenting with uncontrolled infection, other autoimmune disease, pregnancy or lactation was left out. Germline CDR1 SNHLY, CDR2 FYNNEI. The CDR3 length is 12 residues. TCR beta CDR3 regions were amplified from RNA transcripts. The TCR CDR3 was amplified in a first-round RT-PCR using the HTBI primer set. TCRdb analysed the multiplex PCR reads with MiXCR anew, one entry per CDR3 protein. The table has 500,000 to 550,000 distinct CDR3 sequences, around 21% seen once.

This clonotype was obtained from a man between 18 and 29 years old with Graves' hyperthyroidism. The sequenced material came from blood. V is TRBV2 and J is TRBJ1-3; D gene ambiguous. This chain's CDR3 is CASSVTGNTTYF. CDR3 nucleotide sequence: TGTGCCAGCAGTGTAACTGGAAACACCACATATTTT.